The next 10 T cell receptor beta chains were all read from a single sample in a study of blood T cell repertoires in COVID-19. Measured with immunoSEQ multiplex PCR; TCRdb has only the in-frame clones, and not every one. The repertoire holds 120,000 to 150,000 clones, with about 80% as singletons. The sequenced sample consisted of PBMCs or T cells enriched from blood (not recorded which). The receptor set was obtained from a man over 45 in a cohort exposed to, infected with or recovered from COVID-19 (not recorded which).

This clone was observed once. The rearrangement links TRBV4-1 to TRBJ1-3, with no clear D. This CDR3 region has 16 residues. Germline V gene lookup returns CDR1 MGHRA and CDR2 YSYEKL. Trimming took 0 bases from V and 1 from J, leaving 10 bases between them. Here the CDR3 DNA reads TGCGCCAGCAGCCAAGAGTTTTCCAGGTCTGGAAACACCATATATTTT. Translating gives CASSQEFSRSGNTIYF.

This clone was detected a few times. V gene TRBV6-1 combines with J gene TRBJ2-5; a weak D match, TRBD1 (6 bases). This CDR3 spans 15 amino acids. V lost 2 bases, J lost 4 bases, and 14 bases lay in between. Germline CDR1 is MNHNS and CDR2 is SASEGT. Here the CDR3 DNA reads TGTGCCAGCAGTGAAAACCAGGGGATCGTAGAGACCCAGTACTTC. It encodes CASSENQGIVETQYF.

The V gene is TRBV13, the J gene TRBJ1-5; D ambiguous. This CDR3 is built from 16 residues. V dropped 5 bases and J dropped 0 bases, with 14 bases sitting between them. In germline, CDR1 is PRHDT, CDR2 FYEKMQ (reference sequence). The CDR3 sequence: CASSNRKQNSNQPQHF. DNA for the CDR3: TGTGCCAGCAGCAATAGAAAACAGAATAGCAATCAGCCCCAGCATTTT.

This chain connects TRBV24-1 to TRBJ1-5, with TRBD1 matching 12 bases. Germline V gene sequence: CDR1 KGHDR, CDR2 SFDVKD. V lost 10 bases to trimming and J lost 1 base; unmatched junction nucleotides: 13. CDR3 length: 18 amino acids. The CDR3 spells CATGAGTGGYSSNQPQHF. The CDR3 region has the DNA TGTGCCACGGGTGCCGGGACAGGGGGCTATAGCAGCAATCAGCCCCAGCATTTT.

The chain recombines TRBV11-2 with TRBJ2-3, with 9 bases fitting TRBD2. Trimming at V came to 4 bases and at J to 3 bases, leaving 8 bases not matched to a gene. CDR3 length: 16 residues. The germline gives CDR1 SGHAT, CDR2 FQNNGV. The CDR3 bases are TGTGCCAGCAGCTCAGGGCGGGGGGGGAGAACAGATACGCAGTATTTT. Its protein product is CASSSGRGGRTDTQYF.

This clone was seen more than once but under ten times. This chain connects TRBV6-5 to TRBJ1-2; D not certain. V lost 0 bases, J lost 2 bases, and 10 bases lay in between. CDR1 and CDR2 from the germline V gene are MNHEY and SVGAGI. The CDR3 has 15 amino acids. CDR3 sequence reads: CASSYSSGGNYGYTF. The CDR3 DNA sequence: TGTGCCAGCAGTTACTCGAGCGGTGGGAACTATGGCTACACCTTC.

The V call is TRBV20-1, the J call TRBJ1-2; unclear D gene. The CDR3 runs 11 residues. Germline V gene data show CDR1 as DFQATT and CDR2 as SNEGSKA (reference sequence). CDR3 sequence reads: CTVPRGDGYTF. CDR3 coding DNA: TGCACGGTCCCACGAGGTGATGGCTACACCTTC.

The rearrangement joins TRBV7-8 to TRBJ2-1, with 7 bases fitting TRBD1. This CDR3 has 13 residues. Germline lookup yields CDR1 SGHVS and CDR2 FQNEAQ. V shed 8 bases, J shed 0 bases, and the junction held 1 base outside the gene matches. Here the CDR3 reads CASRDSSYNEQFF. DNA of the CDR3: TGTGCCAGCCGGGACAGCTCCTACAATGAGCAGTTCTTC.

This clone showed up just once. The CDR3 nucleotides are TGTGCCAGCAGCGTCCTAAGCTCCTACAATGAGCAGTTCTTC. Protein product: CASSVLSSYNEQFF. This chain links TRBV13 with TRBJ2-1; D gene uncertain. V was clipped by 5 bases and J by 0 bases, with 8 bases between them. CDR1 is PRHDT and CDR2 is FYEKMQ in the germline V gene (reference sequence). There are 14 residues in the CDR3.

The V call is TRBV7-2, the J call TRBJ2-7; D may be TRBD2 (7 bases). V was pared by 8 bases and J by 4 bases, with 18 bases between. CDR1 is SGHTA and CDR2 is FQGNSA in the germline V gene. CDR3 size: 14 residues. CDR3 coding DNA: TGTGCCAGCGCCCGAGAGGGGGGGGCATACGAGCAGTACTTC. This gives the protein CASAREGGAYEQYF.